The 30 T cell receptor beta chains listed next were all sequenced from one sample in a study of T cell repertoires in cytomegalovirus infection. The antigens of these receptors remain unknown. TCRdb called the reads again in MiXCR, with one record for every CDR3 protein. This repertoire shows about 310,000 distinct CDR3 sequences, approximately 25% found once; its top ten account for about 14%. The sequencing used cultured PBMCs, collected from culture after CMV antigen stimulation. These receptors all stem from a human donor in good health (CMV status not recorded). Some clones in this sample may be carry-over from other donors' samples.

This clonotype appeared a few times. A much bigger clone sits one base away, suggesting this may be a read error. The rearrangement joins TRBV6-1 to TRBJ1-4; TRBD1 matches 7 bases. CDR3 length equals 14 residues. Germline-derived CDR1 and CDR2 are MNHNS and SASEGT. V trimming: 6 bases; J trimming: 3 bases; junction bases outside the gene matches: 4. The CDR3 sequence: CASRTGTANEKLFF. CDR3 in DNA: TGTGCCAGCAGGACCGGGACAGCTAATGAAAAACTGTTTTTT.

In its sample, this clonotype was seen a few times. The chain couples TRBV10-3 to TRBJ2-3, with 7 bases that match TRBD2. The germline CDR1 and CDR2 sequences are ENHRY and SYGVKD. The V segment lost 6 bases and the J segment 4 bases; nucleotides outside the gene matches: 10. The length of the CDR3 is 15 residues. The CDR3 sequence is CAIRSREVSADTQYF. For the CDR3, the DNA is TGTGCCATCAGAAGTCGGGAGGTCTCGGCAGATACGCAGTATTTT.

This clonotype was picked up a small number of times. The chain combines TRBV19 with TRBJ1-1, with D hard to call. Germline V gene data show CDR1 as LNHDA and CDR2 as SQIVND (reference sequence). V was cut by 7 bases and J by 0 bases, with 18 bases left in between. The CDR3 runs to 16 residues. Here the CDR3 reads CASKGVTPPMNTEAFF. The CDR3 DNA follows: TGTGCCAGTAAGGGCGTAACTCCCCCCATGAACACTGAAGCTTTCTTT.

The CDR3 DNA reads TGTGCCAGTAGACCGGGAGGGGGGAACTATGGCTACACCTTC. Amino acid sequence: CASRPGGGNYGYTF. The rearrangement joins TRBV19 to TRBJ1-2; D is perhaps TRBD1 (6 bases). In germline, CDR1 is LNHDA, CDR2 SQIVND (reference sequence). There are 14 residues in the CDR3. V lost 6 bases, J lost 2 bases, and 13 bases lay in between.

The chain joins TRBV3-1 to TRBJ2-5; weak D call: TRBD2 (6 bases). V shed 7 bases and J shed 0 bases, with 21 bases lying between them. From germline, CDR1 is LGHDT and CDR2 YNNKEL (reference sequence). The CDR3 has 17 residues. CDR3 nucleotides: TGTGCCAGCACGCAAGTAGGAGGCGGGACGTACCAAGAGACCCAGTACTTC. Translation: CASTQVGGGTYQETQYF.

The chain employs TRBV4-3 and TRBJ1-6, with D hard to call. The CDR3 runs 16 residues. Germline V gene data show CDR1 as LGHNA and CDR2 as YSLEER. Trimming cost V 0 bases and J 2 bases, with 8 bases left between them. CDR3: CASSQDGRAYNSPLHF. DNA of the CDR3: TGCGCCAGCAGCCAAGACGGTAGAGCCTATAATTCACCCCTCCACTTT.

This clonotype was detected only a few times. The rearrangement uses TRBV7-9 and TRBJ2-3; TRBD2 matches 12 bases. Germline trimming cut 5 bases from V and 5 bases from J; bases unmatched to any gene: 11. The V gene's germline CDR1 is SEHNR and CDR2 FQNEAQ (reference sequence). The CDR3 loop spans 17 amino acids. Here the CDR3 DNA reads TGTGCCAGCAGCCCCCACGGACTAGCGGGGATGATAGATACGCAGTATTTT. It translates to CASSPHGLAGMIDTQYF. The full variable domain, in which reference TRBV7-9 and TRBJ2-3 provide the parts outside the CDR3, is DTGVSQNPRHKITKRGQNVTFRCDPISEHNRLYWYRQTLGQGPEFLTYFQNEAQLEKSRLLSDRFSAERPKGSFSTLEIQRTEQGDSAMYLCASSPHGLAGMIDTQYFGPGTRLTVL.

The chain carries TRBV6-5 and TRBJ2-3, with 9 nucleotides matching TRBD2. CDR3 length: 16 residues. The V and J ends lost 0 bases and 4 bases, in that order; junction bases with no gene match: 5. Germline CDR1 reads MNHEY; CDR2 reads SVGAGI. Here the CDR3 reads CASSYSTAGGADTQYF. In DNA form, the CDR3 reads TGTGCCAGCAGTTACTCGACCGCGGGAGGGGCAGATACGCAGTATTTT.

This clonotype has only a few counts. This chain links TRBV6-2 or TRBV6-3 with TRBJ2-1; D unresolved. The V end was cut by 1 base, the J end by 3 bases, with 7 bases between. From germline, CDR1 is MNHEY and CDR2 SVGEGT. CDR3 length: 14 amino acids. The CDR3: CASSYLPYYNEQFF. The DNA for the CDR3 is TGTGCCAGCAGTTACTTGCCATACTACAATGAGCAGTTCTTC.

In this sample, this clonotype turned up many times. This chain joins TRBV6-2 or TRBV6-3 and TRBJ2-5, with D tentatively TRBD2 (5 bases). The V gene lost 4 bases and the J gene lost 4 bases, with 10 bases spanning the gap. This CDR3 has 13 amino acids. CDR1 and CDR2 from the germline V gene are MNHEY and SVGEGT. The CDR3 nucleotides are TGTGCCAGCAGTTTCCCTGGGAGAGAGACCCAGTACTTC. Translating gives CASSFPGRETQYF.

The chain carries TRBV28 and TRBJ2-3, with D perhaps TRBD1 (6 bases). The V gene's germline CDR1 is MDHEN and CDR2 SYDVKM. The CDR3 covers 14 residues. V was shortened by 3 bases and J by 7 bases, with 14 bases between the two germline ends. CDR3 residues: CASSFSQGMNTQYF. The CDR3 bases are TGTGCCAGCAGTTTTTCACAGGGTATGAATACGCAGTATTTT.

This clonotype has only a few counts. This chain links TRBV5-4 with TRBJ1-3, with D perhaps TRBD1 (5 bases). Germline V gene data show CDR1 as SGHNT and CDR2 as YYREEE (reference sequence). V lost 4 bases and J lost 8, with 13 bases in between. The CDR3 is 13 amino acids. In DNA, the CDR3 is TGTGCCAGCAGCGCGGGCCAGGGTGACACCATATATTTT. It yields the protein CASSAGQGDTIYF.

This clonotype was counted a few times. The CDR3, as DNA: TGTGCCAGCAGTGATAAACTCCGAGCGGATTCACCCCTCCACTTT. Its protein product is CASSDKLRADSPLHF. The V gene is TRBV25-1, the J gene TRBJ1-6; D is unresolved. The germline V and J ends were trimmed by 3 bases and 8 bases, with 14 bases remaining between them. Germline V gene sequence: CDR1 MGHDK, CDR2 SYGVNS. This CDR3 region has 15 residues.

The table lists this clonotype with a few counts. This chain uses TRBV28 with TRBJ2-7; 9 nucleotides align to TRBD1. From germline, CDR1 is MDHEN and CDR2 SYDVKM. With 8 bases clipped from V and 3 bases from J, the junction kept 5 bases outside the gene matches. The length of the CDR3 is 13 residues. The CDR3 protein is CASGPGQGYEQYV. Written as DNA, the CDR3 is TGTGCCAGCGGTCCGGGACAGGGCTACGAGCAGTACGTC.

The V gene is TRBV7-2, the J gene TRBJ2-1; 9 positions agree with TRBD2. CDR1 is SGHTA, CDR2 FQGNSA, per germline. V lost 2 bases, J lost 5 bases, and 7 bases stayed unmatched. This CDR3 is built from 16 residues. The CDR3 coding sequence is TGTGCCAGCAGCTTAATGGGGCTAGCGGGACACAATGAGCAGTTCTTC. Its translation is CASSLMGLAGHNEQFF.

This chain connects TRBV6-2 or TRBV6-3 to TRBJ2-7, with 8 bases fitting TRBD2. Germline trimming cut 6 bases from V and 0 bases from J; bases unmatched to any gene: 4. CDR3 length: 14 amino acids. CDR1 is MNHEY, CDR2 SVGEGT, per germline. The CDR3 spells CASRTGGSSYEQYV. The CDR3 bases are TGTGCCAGCAGAACGGGAGGGAGCTCCTACGAGCAGTACGTC.

The sample holds many counts of this clonotype. The V call is TRBV7-7, the J call TRBJ2-7; 10 bases are shared with TRBD1. This CDR3 comprises 15 residues. Germline V gene sequence: CDR1 SSHAT, CDR2 FNYEAQ (reference sequence). After removal of 4 bases from V and 3 bases from J, the junction contained 6 bases not matched to a gene. CDR3 sequence reads: CASSYGTGDFYEQYF. DNA for the CDR3: TGTGCCAGCAGCTACGGGACAGGGGATTTCTACGAGCAGTACTTC.

This clonotype was counted only a few times. The chain carries TRBV7-2 and TRBJ2-1; D is uncertain. The germline V gene encodes CDR1 SGHTA and CDR2 FQGNSA. The germline V and J ends were trimmed by 3 bases and 10 bases, with 7 bases remaining between them. This CDR3 is built from 11 residues. Here the CDR3 reads CASSFTGEQFF. The DNA for the CDR3 is TGTGCCAGCAGCTTTACCGGGGAGCAGTTCTTC.

There are many counts of this clonotype. CDR3: CASSPTGSYEQYF. The CDR3 DNA sequence: TGTGCCAGCAGCCCAACAGGGTCCTACGAGCAGTACTTC. V usage is TRBV27 and J usage is TRBJ2-7, with D maybe TRBD1 (6 bases). The germline CDR1 and CDR2 sequences are MNHEY and SMNVEV (reference sequence). CDR3 size: 13 residues. V was cut by 6 bases and J by 1 base, with 10 bases left in between.

V usage is TRBV6-1 and J usage is TRBJ2-7; 12 bases line up with TRBD2. Losses at the gene ends were 4 bases for V and 3 bases for J; bases not matched to a gene: 4. The CDR3 totals 15 residues. Germline values: CDR1 MNHNS, CDR2 SASEGT. Here the CDR3 DNA reads TGTGCCAGCAGTGCGACTAGCGGGAGTGTCTACGAGCAGTACTTC. Its translation is CASSATSGSVYEQYF.

The V gene is TRBV6-5, the J gene TRBJ2-7, with unresolved D. Germline CDR1 and CDR2: MNHEY and SVGAGI. The V end lost 6 bases, the J end lost 5 bases, and 14 bases lay between the germline ends. This CDR3 has 13 amino acids. Written as DNA, the CDR3 is TGTGCCAGCAGGAACCTTCTACCCCACGAGCAGTACTTC. Its translation: CASRNLLPHEQYF.

The chain couples TRBV6-2 or TRBV6-3 to TRBJ2-7, with 8 nucleotides matching TRBD1. Germline CDR1 and CDR2: MNHEY and SVGEGT. The CDR3 length is 17 residues. Trimming took 0 bases from V and 7 from J; bases not matched to a gene: 14. CDR3 sequence (DNA): TGTGCCAGCAGTTACTCGTCTTCAGGGGGCCGGATCTGGGAGCAGTACTTC. It codes for CASSYSSSGGRIWEQYF.

The chain joins TRBV6-1 to TRBJ2-5, with D hard to call. The germline V gene encodes CDR1 MNHNS and CDR2 SASEGT. V was pared by 8 bases and J by 1 base, with 11 bases between. The CDR3 contains 13 residues. The CDR3, as DNA: TGTGCCAGCCAGTCCTTCGCCCAAGAGACCCAGTACTTC. As protein: CASQSFAQETQYF.

This clonotype showed up many times. The gene calls are TRBV28 and TRBJ2-1, with D tentatively TRBD2 (6 bases). Trimming removed 6 bases from V and 2 bases from J, with 14 bases in between. CDR1 and CDR2 from the germline V gene are MDHEN and SYDVKM. The CDR3 covers 15 residues. The CDR3 DNA is TGTGCCAGCAGGCGTTCGGGGGAGGCCTACAATGAGCAGTTCTTC. Residues: CASRRSGEAYNEQFF.

This clonotype was found a few times. V usage is TRBV24-1 and J usage is TRBJ1-2, with 7 positions matching TRBD1. Trimming cost V 2 bases and J 9 bases; bases outside gene matches: 14. Per the germline V gene, CDR1 is KGHDR and CDR2 is SFDVKD. The CDR3 spans 16 residues. CDR3 region: CATSDWAGTAEESYTF. CDR3 in DNA: TGTGCCACCAGTGATTGGGCCGGGACAGCCGAGGAGAGCTACACCTTC.

This clonotype appeared a single time. V and J are TRBV18 and TRBJ2-3; 11 nucleotides align to TRBD2. Trimming at V came to 2 bases and at J to 6 bases, leaving 4 bases not matched to a gene. CDR1 is KGHSH, CDR2 LQKENI, per germline. This CDR3 is 15 amino acids long. The CDR3 bases are TGTGCCAGCTCACCAGGGACTAGCGGACTGGATACGCAGTATTTT. It specifies CASSPGTSGLDTQYF.

This clonotype was picked up many times. This sequence joins TRBV7-2 and TRBJ2-7, with 10 bases matching TRBD1. The germline CDR1 and CDR2 sequences are SGHTA and FQGNSA. V was clipped by 5 bases and J by 2 bases; unmatched bases: 6. There are 15 residues in the CDR3. CDR3 in DNA: TGTGCCAGCAGCGGCCGGGACAGGGGAACCTACGAGCAGTACTTC. This translates into CASSGRDRGTYEQYF.

This clonotype has ten or more counts. This sequence joins TRBV12-3 or TRBV12-4 and TRBJ2-3; 15 nucleotides match TRBD2. The CDR3 is 17 residues long. V lost 1 base, J lost 5 bases, and 4 bases stayed unmatched. CDR3 DNA sequence: TGTGCCAGCAGTTTAGGTTCGGGACTAGCGGGAGGAGATACGCAGTATTTT. This sequence encodes CASSLGSGLAGGDTQYF.

CDR3 nucleotide sequence: TGTGCCAGTAAAGACAGGGGACCCTCGGGAGATACGCAGTATTTT. This gives the protein CASKDRGPSGDTQYF. The chain has TRBV19 and TRBJ2-3, with 8 nucleotides matching TRBD1. With 7 bases clipped from V and 5 bases from J, the junction kept 11 bases outside the gene matches. CDR3 size: 15 residues. In germline, CDR1 is LNHDA, CDR2 SQIVND (reference sequence).

There are many counts of this clonotype. The J gene is TRBJ1-1, the V gene TRBV27, with TRBD1 matching 8 bases. This CDR3 spans 13 amino acids. CDR1 and CDR2 from the germline V gene are MNHEY and SMNVEV (reference sequence). The trim removed 6 bases at V and 5 bases at J, leaving 5 bases unmatched. As DNA, the CDR3 is TGTGCCAGCAGCCACAGGGGGTCGACTGAAGCTTTCTTT. This gives the protein CASSHRGSTEAFF.